The TCR beta chain under discussion was sequenced for a study of blood T cell repertoires in COVID-19. The repertoire was sequenced with immunoSEQ multiplex PCR; TCRdb's copy has only in-frame clones and lacks some. The data contain approximately 240,000 clones, more than 65% of them singletons. CDR1 and CDR2 from the germline V gene are MNHNS and SASEGT. The CDR3 is 14 residues long. Trimming took off 3 bases at V and 0 bases at J, with 8 bases between the two ends. Sequencing was performed on peripheral blood. The origin of this receptor is a woman aged 35 to 49 with active or convalescent COVID-19. The chain uses TRBV6-1 and TRBJ1-1; D is uncertain. The chain's CDR3 is CASSEAVMNTEAFF. For the CDR3, the DNA is TGTGCCAGCAGTGAGGCAGTCATGAACACTGAAGCTTTCTTT.